This T cell receptor beta chain was captured in a study of patients and donors after allogeneic stem cell transplantation (dated by TCRdb to 2018 to 2020). As to this clonotype: There is no known antigen for this receptor. Per-base qualities were not stored, and no clone one base away is much larger.

Receptor libraries were prepared by RT-PCR. The data were produced on a NextSeq 550. Starting from the raw public reads, TCRdb applied fastp trimming at Q25, assembled clones with MiXCR and retained in-frame beta chains. Each CDR3 protein gets just one entry, which takes the most common genes and DNA from the rows behind it. This sample gives 25,000 to 30,000 distinct CDR3 sequences in total; 7% to 8.5% of them show up just once. The ten largest clones capture about half of the sample. The CDR3 sequence holds 14 residues, the cysteine and phenylalanine included. Solely the CDR3 DNA is kept, with 42 bases framed from the first base. V is cut back by 7 bases and J by 9 bases, with 12 bases in the junction unmatched. CDR1 and CDR2 (MNHNS, SASEGT) derive from the germline V gene.

Recombination connected TRBV6-1 to TRBJ2-1; 7 bases in between match TRBD1. The specimen sequenced was blood, either unsorted or a sorted T cell fraction (not recorded which). The source is a human donor who was either an allogeneic HSCT recipient or a stem cell or donor lymphocyte infusion donor (not recorded which). It is not recorded whose cells these are; they may come from a transplant donor. At the DNA level, the sequence is TGTGCCAGCACCCCGGACAGGTATAATGCTGAGCAGTTCTTC. Its product reads: CASTPDRYNAEQFF.